This entry lists 31 T cell receptor beta chains sequenced from one sample in a study of shared clonotypes between healthy human individuals. Repertoires were generated with immunoSEQ multiplex PCR, while TCRdb's copy carries only in-frame clones and drops some. The sample records more than 900,000 clones, about 84% being singletons. The sample consisted of memory CD4+ T cells from PBMCs. Subset of the sample: CD45RA-negative fraction. The receptors were gathered from a man between 18 and 35 years old in good health. Some clones in this sample may be carry-over from other donors' samples.

The chain uses TRBV5-1 and TRBJ1-2; D might be TRBD1 (6 bases). Trimming pared 1 base from V and 8 bases from J, leaving 15 bases between. The V gene's germline CDR1 is SGHRS and CDR2 YFSETQ. This CDR3 is 14 amino acids long. This CDR3 reads CASSLTTGSQGYTF. The CDR3 DNA follows: TGCGCCAGCAGCTTGACCACAGGGTCTCAAGGCTACACCTTC.

The chain carries TRBV18 and TRBJ2-2; D is tentatively TRBD1 or TRBD2 (5 bases each). The V gene's germline CDR1 is KGHSH and CDR2 LQKENI. Trimming took 0 bases from V and 1 from J, leaving 12 bases between them. The CDR3 has 17 amino acids. The CDR3: CASSPPPGRLNTGELFF. CDR3 sequence (DNA): TGTGCCAGCTCACCACCGCCGGGACGGCTGAACACCGGGGAGCTGTTTTTT. The complete variable domain, with remaining parts taken from reference TRBV18 and TRBJ2-2, reads NAGVMQNPRHLVRRRGQEARLRCSPMKGHSHVYWYRQLPEEGLKFMVYLQKENIIDESGMPKERFSAEFPKEGPSILRIQQVVRGDSAAYFCASSPPPGRLNTGELFFGEGSRLTVL.

V is TRBV18 and J is TRBJ2-7; D is undetermined. Germline V gives CDR1 KGHSH, CDR2 LQKENI. This CDR3 region has 14 residues. V shed 2 bases and J shed 2 bases, with 10 bases lying between them. CDR3 DNA: TGTGCCAGCTCACCATCCAGCGCAGCCTACGAGCAGTACTTC. This gives the protein CASSPSSAAYEQYF.

A few counts support this clone. The chain joins TRBV4-3 to TRBJ2-3; no clear D. V dropped 0 bases and J dropped 0 bases, with 19 bases sitting between them. The CDR3 covers 19 residues. From germline, CDR1 is LGHNA and CDR2 YSLEER. CDR3 sequence: CASSQETSLGFPSTDTQYF. The DNA for the CDR3 is TGCGCCAGCAGCCAAGAAACCTCGCTTGGTTTTCCTAGCACAGATACGCAGTATTTT.

The DNA for the CDR3 is TGTGCTAGTGGTTTGGTGGGGACAGATGAGCAGTTCTTC. This codes for CASGLVGTDEQFF. The chain joins TRBV12-5 to TRBJ2-1; 7 bases are a match to TRBD1. With V trimmed by 0 bases and J by 8 bases, 1 base remained unmatched. CDR1 is LGHNT, CDR2 FRNRAP, per germline. CDR3 length: 13 residues.

V gene TRBV11-2 combines with J gene TRBJ2-1; 7 nucleotides line up with TRBD2. The CDR3 spans 16 residues. Germline V gives CDR1 SGHAT, CDR2 FQNNGV. V lost 2 bases, J lost 0 bases, and 4 bases stayed unmatched. CDR3 protein: CASSLWGGSSYNEQFF. CDR3 DNA: TGTGCCAGCAGCTTATGGGGCGGGAGCTCCTACAATGAGCAGTTCTTC.

This clone was recorded once. The chain has TRBV28 and TRBJ2-5; 7 bases map to TRBD1. The germline V gene has CDR1 MDHEN and CDR2 SYDVKM. There are 13 residues in the CDR3. The junction had 5 bases not matched to a gene; V was cut back by 8 bases and J by 2 bases. CDR3 DNA sequence: TGTGCCAGCGAGGACAGGTTTCAAGAGACCCAGTACTTC. This encodes CASEDRFQETQYF.

The chain combines TRBV9 with TRBJ2-2; 10 bases agree with TRBD2. Germline CDR1 reads SGDLS; CDR2 reads YYNGEE. V gave up 3 bases and J gave up 8 bases; unmatched junction bases: 13. The length of the CDR3 is 17 residues. In DNA form, the CDR3 reads TGTGCCAGCAGCGCCCTCCTAGCGGGAGATTCAACGGGGGAGCTGTTTTTT. This encodes CASSALLAGDSTGELFF.

The chain joins TRBV6-6 to TRBJ2-1; TRBD2 matches 10 bases. V lost 6 bases and J lost 4; bases outside the gene matches: 6. Germline-derived CDR1 and CDR2 are MNHNY and SVGAGI (reference sequence). The CDR3 totals 15 residues. CDR3 in amino acids: CASSPLAGVYNEQFF. CDR3 in DNA: TGTGCCAGCAGCCCTCTAGCGGGAGTGTACAATGAGCAGTTCTTC.

The gene calls are TRBV11-2 and TRBJ1-2; D ambiguous. The CDR3 is 13 residues long. The V gene's germline CDR1 is SGHAT and CDR2 FQNNGV. Trimming removed 5 bases at V and 6 bases at J, with 13 bases between. CDR3 DNA sequence: TGTGCCAGCAGCCCGGGGAGGGCGGATGGCTACACCTTC. This codes for CASSPGRADGYTF.

For this clone: One base away lies a much larger clone, so this may be a sequencing read error. The chain carries TRBV4-2 and TRBJ2-1; 12 bases fit TRBD2. Germline values: CDR1 LGHNA, CDR2 YNFKEQ. CDR3 length: 16 amino acids. The CDR3 DNA is TGTGCCAGCAGCCTCTCGACTAGCGGGAGCTACAATGAGCAGCTCTTC. Amino acid sequence: CASSLSTSGSYNEQLF.

The rearrangement links TRBV6-5 to TRBJ2-5; no clear D. This CDR3 region has 10 residues. CDR1 is MNHEY, CDR2 SVGAGI, per germline. Between the trimmed V and J ends, which lost 11 bases and 10 bases, there was a span of 14 bases. CDR3 in DNA: TGTGCCCGACCCCCGCGAGGCCAGTACTTC. Translating it yields CARPPRGQYF.

A note on this clone: A much larger clonotype is one base distant, so this may be a read error. The chain combines TRBV7-3 with TRBJ1-1, with 8 nucleotides matching TRBD1. Per the germline V gene, CDR1 is SGHTA and CDR2 is FQGTGA. This CDR3 contains 14 residues. Unmatched junction bases numbered 1, after V lost 2 bases and J lost 2 bases. CDR3 sequence (DNA): TGTGCCAGCAGCTTACAGGGGGCCAACACTGAAGCTTTCTTT. Amino acids: CASSLQGANTEAFF.

The CDR3 nucleotides read TGTGCCAGCAGCCCAGACAGGGGGCGAATAGAGACCCAGTACTTC. Protein sequence: CASSPDRGRIETQYF. The chain has TRBV5-4 and TRBJ2-5, with 10 bases lining up with TRBD1. The junction had 7 bases not matched to a gene; V was cut back by 4 bases and J by 4 bases. Germline assignment: CDR1 SGHNT and CDR2 YYREEE (reference sequence). The CDR3 spans 15 residues.

J is TRBJ1-5 and V is TRBV5-1, with 7 bases aligning to TRBD1. The CDR3 is 14 residues long. CDR1 is SGHRS and CDR2 is YFSETQ in the germline V gene. The V gene end was trimmed by 0 bases and the J gene end by 9 bases; junction bases not matched to a gene: 6. CDR3: CASSLEPGGRPQHF. The CDR3 DNA is TGCGCCAGCAGCTTGGAGCCAGGGGGTAGGCCCCAGCATTTT.

The DNA for the CDR3 is TGCGCCAGCAGCCAAGAGGTCCTGGCTAATGAAAAACTGTTTTTT. The encoded protein is CASSQEVLANEKLFF. The chain joins TRBV4-3 to TRBJ1-4; no definite D call. Germline V lookup: CDR1 LGHNA, CDR2 YSLEER. This CDR3 is 15 amino acids long. V lost 0 bases and J lost 3, with 8 bases in between.

The CDR3 loop is CASSPGQNSYEQYF. The CDR3, as DNA: TGTGCCAGCTCACCGGGACAGAACTCCTACGAGCAGTACTTC. This chain uses TRBV18 with TRBJ2-7, with 7 nucleotides matching TRBD1. CDR1 is KGHSH, CDR2 LQKENI, per germline. The CDR3 length is 14 residues. With V trimmed by 3 bases and J by 0 bases, 2 bases remained unmatched. Based on the CDR3 plus reference TRBV18 and TRBJ2-7, the full variable domain is NAGVMQNPRHLVRRRGQEARLRCSPMKGHSHVYWYRQLPEEGLKFMVYLQKENIIDESGMPKERFSAEFPKEGPSILRIQQVVRGDSAAYFCASSPGQNSYEQYFGPGTRLTVT.

The CDR3 here is CASSSGGGDYGYTF. In nucleotides, the CDR3 is TGTGCCAGCAGCTCGGGAGGGGGTGACTATGGCTACACCTTC. This rearrangement joins TRBV5-4 to TRBJ1-2; a possible D gene is TRBD1 (6 bases). Germline lookup yields CDR1 SGHNT and CDR2 YYREEE (reference sequence). Trimming took off 3 bases at V and 3 bases at J, with 12 bases between the two ends. This CDR3 contains 14 residues.

The CDR3 region has the DNA TGTGCCACCAGCACGGAGGGGGGCTGGGATGAAAAACTGTTTTTT. It codes for CATSTEGGWDEKLFF. The chain recombines TRBV15 with TRBJ1-4; possibly TRBD1 for D (6 bases). Germline CDR1 and CDR2: LNHNV and YYDKDF (reference sequence). The CDR3 covers 15 residues. Trimming stripped 4 bases from V and 6 bases from J, with 15 bases between.

This chain uses TRBV5-8 with TRBJ2-2; no reliable D call. This CDR3 comprises 15 residues. Trimming stripped 0 bases from V and 3 bases from J, with 9 bases between. Per the germline V gene, CDR1 is SGHTS and CDR2 is YDEGEE. The DNA of the CDR3 is TGTGCCAGCAGCTTGGCCGGGTGGGACACCGGGGAGCTGTTTTTT. Amino acids: CASSLAGWDTGELFF.

The chain is built from TRBV10-2 and TRBJ2-3; D may be TRBD1 or TRBD2 (5 bases each). This CDR3 is built from 14 residues. Germline V gives CDR1 WSHSY, CDR2 SAAADI. V was pared by 7 bases and J by 4 bases, with 15 bases between. The CDR3 region is CASIVGVRSDTQYF. In nucleotides, the CDR3 is TGCGCCAGCATCGTGGGGGTCCGCTCAGATACGCAGTATTTT.

V is TRBV7-2 and J is TRBJ2-5; D is ambiguous. The CDR3 is made up of 14 amino acids. The V end lost 5 bases, the J end lost 1 base, and 11 bases lay between the germline ends. CDR1 SGHTA and CDR2 FQGNSA come from the germline V gene. The CDR3 sequence is CASSPEIVQETQYF. DNA for the CDR3: TGTGCCAGCAGCCCTGAGATAGTCCAAGAGACCCAGTACTTC.

The chain joins TRBV7-3 to TRBJ1-1, with D unclear. Trimming cost V 1 base and J 0 bases, with 6 bases left between them. Germline V gene sequence: CDR1 SGHTA, CDR2 FQGTGA. The length of the CDR3 is 14 residues. The DNA of the CDR3 is TGTGCCAGCAGCTTAATGCGGGTGAACACTGAAGCTTTCTTT. This codes for CASSLMRVNTEAFF.

V usage is TRBV29-1 and J usage is TRBJ1-1; a possible D gene is TRBD1 (5 bases). With 8 bases removed from V and 1 base from J, the gap between germline ends came to 17 bases. This CDR3 is built from 14 residues. CDR1 SQVTM and CDR2 ANQGSEA come from the germline V gene. CDR3 DNA: TGCAGCTACGTTGAGTGGCAGGGGAACACTGAAGCTTTCTTT. Its protein is CSYVEWQGNTEAFF.

This chain joins TRBV2 and TRBJ2-3; 8 bases fit TRBD2. The germline CDR1 and CDR2 sequences are SNHLY and FYNNEI. Unmatched junction bases numbered 6, after V lost 7 bases and J lost 3 bases. The CDR3 consists of 14 residues. This CDR3 reads CASIKSSGTDTQYF. CDR3 nucleotide sequence: TGTGCCAGCATCAAGTCTAGCGGGACAGATACGCAGTATTTT.

The chain uses TRBV9 and TRBJ1-1; D remains ambiguous. The germline gives CDR1 SGDLS, CDR2 YYNGEE. V lost 5 bases and J 0 bases, leaving 8 bases between the germline ends. The CDR3 contains 13 residues. The CDR3 coding sequence is TGTGCCAGCAGTTTCGGTCTGAACACTGAAGCTTTCTTT. Protein sequence: CASSFGLNTEAFF.

This chain uses TRBV28 with TRBJ1-5, with a possible D match to TRBD1 (5 bases). The CDR3 is 15 residues long. The germline gives CDR1 MDHEN, CDR2 SYDVKM. V was cut by 2 bases and J by 3 bases, with 11 bases left in between. CDR3 nucleotides: TGTGCCAGCAGTTTAGGGCGACAGAACAATCAGCCCCAGCATTTT. Translated: CASSLGRQNNQPQHF.

V usage is TRBV6-5 and J usage is TRBJ2-1; D gene unclear. Germline V gene lookup returns CDR1 MNHEY and CDR2 SVGAGI. The length of the CDR3 is 14 residues. V was cut by 10 bases and J by 6 bases, with 19 bases left in between. The CDR3 reads CATTSANGINEQFF. DNA of the CDR3: TGTGCCACCACCTCAGCGAACGGAATCAATGAGCAGTTCTTC.

Turning to this clone: The sample carries other DNA sequences with the same CDR3. The chain carries TRBV5-1 and TRBJ2-7; maybe TRBD2 (5 bases). This CDR3 spans 12 amino acids. CDR1 and CDR2 from the germline V gene are SGHRS and YFSETQ. The ends were cut back, 5 bases at V and 4 bases at J, with 10 bases in the middle. DNA of the CDR3: TGCGCCAGCAGTAGTTCGGGGTACGAGCAGTACTTC. As protein: CASSSSGYEQYF. Full variable domain (remainder filled in from reference TRBV5-1 and TRBJ2-7): KAGVTQTPRYLIKTRGQQVTLSCSPISGHRSVSWYQQTPGQGLQFLFEYFSETQRNKGNFPGRFSGRQFSNSRSEMNVSTLELGDSALYLCASSSSGYEQYFGPGTRLTVT.

The chain recombines TRBV2 with TRBJ1-2; tentative D call: TRBD1 (5 bases). The CDR3 totals 12 residues. Between the trimmed V and J ends, which lost 3 bases and 8 bases, there was a span of 10 bases. Germline-derived CDR1 and CDR2 are SNHLY and FYNNEI. CDR3 bases: TGTGCCAGCAGTGAGTCGGGACCCGGCTACACCTTC. This gives the protein CASSESGPGYTF.

This chain joins TRBV5-1 and TRBJ2-1; D is uncertain. Germline V CDR1 and CDR2: SGHRS, YFSETQ. V shed 2 bases and J shed 4 bases, with 7 bases lying between them. The CDR3 spans 13 residues. The CDR3: CASSFYAYNEQFF. Written as DNA, the CDR3 is TGCGCCAGCAGCTTTTACGCATACAATGAGCAGTTCTTC. Complete variable domain (other parts from reference TRBV5-1 and TRBJ2-1): KAGVTQTPRYLIKTRGQQVTLSCSPISGHRSVSWYQQTPGQGLQFLFEYFSETQRNKGNFPGRFSGRQFSNSRSEMNVSTLELGDSALYLCASSFYAYNEQFFGPGTRLTVL.